This is a list of T cell receptor beta chains from one sample in a study of cytotoxic CD8 clonotypes in ibrutinib-treated CLL. The assay was immunoSEQ multiplex PCR, and TCRdb's table has in-frame clones only and misses some. The sample shows some 81,000 clones, roughly 83% of them seen only once. Sequenced here: PBMCs, sampled after 12 months of ibrutinib treatment. The receptors here all came from a human donor with chronic lymphocytic leukemia. The CDR3 runs from the conserved cysteine through the conserved F or W. D genes are given only for firm matches. Some rows mark clone size as missing; the rest say once, few, many or name a class of expanded clone.

>TRBJ2-3|NA|TRBV7-2|NA
TGTGCCAGCAGCTTAGTGTCGGGACCAGATACGCAGTATTTT
CASSLVSGPDTQYF
>TRBJ2-3|NA|TRBV7-2|NA
TGTGCCAGCAGAACCTACTCGGCAGATACGCAGTATTTT
CASRTYSADTQYF
>TRBJ1-5|NA|TRBV19|TRBD1
TGTGCCAGTAGTCCACGACAGGGGGATCAGCCCCAGCATTTT
CASSPRQGDQPQHF
>TRBJ1-1|once|TRBV5-1|TRBD1
TGCGCCAGTAGACAGGGGAACACTGAAGCTTTCTTT
CASRQGNTEAFF
>TRBJ1-1|NA|TRBV7-9|NA
TGTGCCAGCAGCCCCCCCCCACTGAGGGCCAAGGGGGACTTT
CASSPPPLRAKGDF
>TRBJ1-1|NA|TRBV6-5|NA
TGTGCCAGCAGACTCACCGGGACACATAATGAAGCTTTCTTT
CASRLTGTHNEAFF
>TRBJ1-2|NA|TRBV19|NA
TGTGCCAGTAGTATTTTTCTGGGGGACCTGGATGGCTACACCTTC
CASSIFLGDLDGYTF
>TRBJ2-7|NA|TRBV11-3|TRBD1
TGTGCCAGCAGCACAGGGGGATCGAGCTCCTACGAGCAGTACTTC
CASSTGGSSSYEQYF
>TRBJ1-2|NA|TRBV27|TRBD1
TGTGCCAGCAGCCGGACAGGAAACTATGGCTACACCTTC
CASSRTGNYGYTF
>TRBJ1-5|NA|TRBV7-8|NA
TGTGCCAGCAGCGTCGGTGGATCCGAGCAGCCCCAGCATTTT
CASSVGGSEQPQHF
>TRBJ2-7|NA|TRBV15|NA
TGTGCCACCAGCAGAGATAGGGTGACCTACGAGCAGTACTTC
CATSRDRVTYEQYF
>TRBJ2-7|NA|TRBV6-6|NA
TGTGCCAGCAGTTACTCGAGCCCCCCCGCTGGCGAGCAGTACTTC
CASSYSSPPAGEQYF
>TRBJ1-4|NA|TRBV9|TRBD1
TGTGCCAGCAGCCCCCGAGGGGGGGGGAGACAGGGTGAAAAACTGTTTTTT
CASSPRGGGRQGEKLFF
>TRBJ2-5|NA|TRBV13|NA
TGTGCCAGCAGCTTCGCGGGGCGGGCGGGGGAGACCCAGTACTTC
CASSFAGRAGETQYF
>TRBJ2-7|NA|TRBV7-9|NA
TGTGCCAGCAGCTTCGAACAGGACTCCTACGAGCAGTACTTC
CASSFEQDSYEQYF
>TRBJ1-1|NA|TRBV27|NA
TGTGCCAGCAGTTTACCCCCCGGGGGACGGGGGAACACTGAAGCTTTCTTT
CASSLPPGGRGNTEAFF
>TRBJ1-2|NA|TRBV7-8|NA
TGTGCCAGCAGCTTAGCCTCAGGAGCCAACTATGGCTACACCTTC
CASSLASGANYGYTF
>TRBJ2-7|many|TRBV7-9|NA
TGTGCCAGCAGCCCCGGAAGGGCCCACGAGCAGTACTTC
CASSPGRAHEQYF
>TRBJ1-2|NA|TRBV5-6|NA
TGTGCCAGCGCTCCGGAGGGAGTAATGGGCTACACCTTC
CASAPEGVMGYTF
>TRBJ2-7|NA|TRBV7-2|NA
TGTGCCAGCAGCCCCCCTGGGGTCGAGCAGTACTTC
CASSPPGVEQYF
>TRBJ2-7|NA|TRBV28|NA
TGTGCCAGCAGTTTAAGGTGGCAGGGACCCGAGCAGTACTTC
CASSLRWQGPEQYF
>TRBJ2-1|NA|TRBV30|TRBD2
TGTGCCTGGAGTGTCCCGGGACTAGCGGGGGACTACAATGAGCAGTTCTTC
CAWSVPGLAGDYNEQFF
>TRBJ1-5|NA|TRBV29-1|TRBD1
TGCAGCGTTGGACAGGGAATGGAGCCCCAGCATTTT
CSVGQGMEPQHF
>TRBJ1-2|NA|TRBV28|NA
TGTGCCAGCAGTTTGGGAGGGGGAGGCTACACCTTC
CASSLGGGGYTF
>TRBJ2-7|NA|TRBV28|NA
TGTGCCAGCAGCCCCATCTACGAGCAGTACTTC
CASSPIYEQYF
>TRBJ2-1|NA|TRBV27|TRBD2
TGTGCCAGCAGTACGACTAGCGGGAGGGCCGTTGGGGGGCAGTTCTTC
CASSTTSGRAVGGQFF
>TRBJ2-5|NA|TRBV6-6|NA
TGTGCCAGCAGCCCTGACTACCCCGGGGAGACCCAGTACTTC
CASSPDYPGETQYF
>TRBJ2-1|once|TRBV7-2|TRBD2
TGTGCCAGCAGCTTAGGGGGCTTAGCGGGAGCGGGTGAGCAGTTCTTC
CASSLGGLAGAGEQFF
>TRBJ1-6|NA|TRBV28|NA
TGTGCCAGCAGGGTAGGGGGAACCCCGTCTAATTCACCCCTCCACTTT
CASRVGGTPSNSPLHF
>TRBJ2-7|NA|TRBV2|TRBD2
TGTGCCAGCGTAGTGACTAGCGGAGGGTACGAGCAGTACTTC
CASVVTSGGYEQYF
>TRBJ2-5|NA|TRBV5-1|TRBD2
TGCGCCAGCAGCTTGGGGTCTAGCGGGGGCCTCGGGACCCAGTACTTC
CASSLGSSGGLGTQYF
>TRBJ2-7|NA|TRBV9|NA
TGTGCCAGCAGCGTAGCTTACGGGGGCGAGCAGTACTTC
CASSVAYGGEQYF
>TRBJ2-7|NA|TRBV5-1|NA
TGCGCCAGCAGCCCCCAAGGGACGGACTACGAGCAGTACTTC
CASSPQGTDYEQYF
>TRBJ1-1|NA|TRBV18|NA
TGTGCCAGCTCAAACCAGGGTTGGGGAAACACTGAAGCTTTCTTT
CASSNQGWGNTEAFF
>TRBJ2-5|NA|TRBV5-1|NA
TGCGCCAGCAGCTTGGATATGTGGGAGGTGGGGACCCAGTACTTC
CASSLDMWEVGTQYF
>TRBJ1-2|many|TRBV28|NA
TGTGCCAGCAGCGAAGGCGACTATGGCTACACCTTC
CASSEGDYGYTF
>TRBJ2-3|NA|TRBV7-9|NA
TGTGTATTTGGGGGCTCTAGCACAGATACGCAGTATTTT
CVFGGSSTDTQYF
>TRBJ1-2|once|TRBV7-2|TRBD1
TGTGCCAGCAGCCCCTCCGGACAGGGAACCTATGGCTACACCTTC
CASSPSGQGTYGYTF